This TCR beta chain was sequenced in a study of early T cells in non-severe SARS-CoV-2 infection. Background on the study: Unsorted whole blood bulk RNA was sequenced, with unpaired chains.

This clonotype was counted only a few times. No antigen is known for it. Notes on the study in general: VDJdb matching, biased toward anti-spike CD8 responses, missed private and CD4 specificities.

V lost 1 base and J 7 bases, leaving 14 bases between the germline ends. CDR3 length equals 15 residues. The germline V gene has CDR1 MNHNS and CDR2 SASEGT. Unique molecular identifiers were attached to individual cDNA molecules. TCRdb used MiXCR to reprocess the 5' RACE reads, holding one entry per CDR3 protein. The sample shows 85,000 to 90,000 distinct CDR3 sequences, under 15% of them seen only once. This chain links TRBV6-1 with TRBJ1-5; a weak D match, TRBD1 (5 bases). Specimen: whole blood. The sequence was obtained from an adult who was a healthcare worker with PCR-confirmed SARS-CoV-2 infection or an uninfected control (not recorded which). CDR3 DNA sequence: TGTGCCAGCAGTGAAGGGGGGGGGTTCTCCCAGCCCCAGCATTTT. It encodes CASSEGGGFSQPQHF.